This T cell receptor (beta chain) derives from a study of blood T cell repertoires in COVID-19. Only in-frame clones appear in the TCRdb table, and some are missing; sequencing was by immunoSEQ multiplex PCR. The sample yields about 260,000 clones, about nine tenths seen once. The CDR3 length is 15 residues. Germline V gives CDR1 SEHNR, CDR2 FQNEAQ (reference sequence). The V gene end was trimmed by 8 bases and the J gene end by 9 bases; junction bases not matched to a gene: 16. The receptor was derived from a woman in her fifties or sixties who had recovered from COVID-19. V gene TRBV7-9 combines with J gene TRBJ2-1; 7 nucleotides agree with TRBD2. The sample was PBMCs or T cells enriched from blood (not recorded which). The CDR3 sequence: CASVGGSINFGEQFF. Written as DNA, the CDR3 is TGTGCCAGCGTGGGCGGGAGTATAAATTTCGGTGAGCAGTTCTTC.